This paragraph reports one TCR beta chain. This sample was taken from a study of blood T cell repertoires in COVID-19. Study-wide background: Some COVID-19 samples were acute and others convalescent; all came from the United States, Italy and Spain.

V was cut by 1 base and J by 8 bases, with 9 bases left in between. Germline V gene data show CDR1 as SGHDN and CDR2 as FVKESK. The length of the CDR3 is 12 residues. Participants were aged about 18 to 100 years, lived in around 22 US areas, and enrolled virtually. This table comes from immunoSEQ multiplex PCR, and its TCRdb copy is limited to in-frame clones, with some not included. The profile covers 250,000 or so clones, with approximately 83% appearing a single time and roughly 3.6% taken by the ten largest. The rearrangement links TRBV14 to TRBJ2-7; D is possibly TRBD1 (5 bases). The receptor's source is a man in his forties or fifties who had recovered from COVID-19. Sequencing used PBMCs or T cells enriched from blood (not recorded which). The CDR3 sequence is CASSQGSGKQYF. DNA for the CDR3: TGTGCCAGCAGCCAAGGGTCAGGGAAGCAGTACTTC.